The T cell receptor (beta chain) described here comes from a study of regulatory T cells in long-lasting Graves disease. Whole-study results and caveats: Fewer public clonotypes were shared by new patients (roughly 970) than by persistent patients (about 2,700).

The CDR3 has 15 amino acids. The germline V gene encodes CDR1 SGHRS and CDR2 YFSETQ. Libraries of TCR beta came from iRepertoire HTBI primers plus Arm-PCR of CDR3 regions. TCRdb fed the multiplex PCR reads into MiXCR, producing one record per CDR3 protein. The sample has about 320,000 distinct CDR3 sequences, over 15% seen once. Stated time point: newly diagnosed GD, antithyroid drugs for less than 3 months. After RNA was extracted from PBMCs, the TCR library was made from it. This clonotype occurred a few times. Antigen unknown. The junction differs from germline at one of its ends, possibly a read error.

This specimen consisted of peripheral blood mononuclear cells (PBMCs), obtained at new diagnosis, from a patient treated with antithyroid drugs. V gene TRBV5-1 combines with J gene TRBJ2-1, with D perhaps matching TRBD2 (6 bases). The TCR comes from a female donor with Graves disease. CDR3 protein: CASSQDTSSCNEQFF. In DNA, the CDR3 is TGCGCCAGCAGCCAGGACACTAGCTCCTGCAATGAGCAGTTCTTC.